This TCR beta chain emerged from a study of blood T cell repertoires in COVID-19. At the level of the study: Some COVID-19 samples were acute and others convalescent; all came from the United States, Italy and Spain. T cells, B-cell-depleted T cells, or PBMCs supplied cDNA or gDNA.

Authors' processing steps: Nucleated cell counts were estimated from reference gene primer amplification. Repertoires were generated with immunoSEQ multiplex PCR, while TCRdb's copy carries only in-frame clones and drops some. V, J and clone size are taken as reported in that table, and D and trimming were inferred from the DNA itself. This table has 110,000 to 150,000 clones, approximately 86% appearing once. The CDR3 length is 13 residues. V shed 3 bases and J shed 4 bases, with 10 bases lying between them. Germline assignment: CDR1 GTSNPN and CDR2 SVGIG (reference sequence). The clonotype comes from a man between 65 and 85 years old with acute or convalescent COVID-19. The sequenced sample was peripheral blood. The chain has TRBV30 and TRBJ2-1; perhaps TRBD2 as D (6 bases). The CDR3 coding sequence is TGTGCCTGGAGGACTAGTCGATACAATGAGCAGTTCTTC. Amino acids: CAWRTSRYNEQFF.